One and the same sample provided the 13 T cell receptor beta chains below, sequenced in a study of blood T cell repertoires in COVID-19. Sequencing used immunoSEQ multiplex PCR; TCRdb keeps in-frame clones, though not all of them. The sample holds around 97,000 clones, roughly nine tenths seen once. Material for sequencing was peripheral blood. These receptors were collected from a woman of 80 years or more in a cohort sampled during active COVID-19.

The chain employs TRBV2 and TRBJ2-1, with D possibly being TRBD1 (5 bases). Looked up from germline, CDR1 is SNHLY and CDR2 is FYNNEI. Trimming left V 4 bases short and J 2 bases short, with 12 bases between. This CDR3 comprises 15 residues. In DNA form, the CDR3 reads TGTGCCAGCAGTGGTGGACAAGGAGCCTACAATGAGCAGTTCTTC. As protein: CASSGGQGAYNEQFF.

This chain connects TRBV28 to TRBJ2-1, with 11 positions matching TRBD2. This CDR3 is 15 amino acids long. V shed 6 bases, J shed 6 bases, and the junction held 7 bases outside the gene matches. The V gene's germline CDR1 is MDHEN and CDR2 SYDVKM. CDR3 DNA sequence: TGTGCCAGCAGCCCCGGGACTAGCGGAACCAATGAGCAGTTCTTC. Its translation: CASSPGTSGTNEQFF.

V usage is TRBV15 and J usage is TRBJ1-2; a possible D gene is TRBD1 (5 bases). The CDR3 covers 13 residues. Germline CDR1 reads LNHNV; CDR2 reads YYDKDF (reference sequence). V was pared by 6 bases and J by 2 bases, with 10 bases between. The CDR3 here is CATSPGSNYGYTF. CDR3 sequence (DNA): TGTGCCACCAGTCCAGGGTCGAACTATGGCTACACCTTC.

V and J are TRBV11-2 and TRBJ2-3; D is unclear. Looked up from germline, CDR1 is SGHAT and CDR2 is FQNNGV. Trimming took off 1 base at V and 2 bases at J, with 10 bases between the two ends. This CDR3 is 15 amino acids long. The CDR3 DNA reads TGTGCCAGCAGCTTAGCCCTAGGATCCACAGATACGCAGTATTTT. As protein: CASSLALGSTDTQYF.

This chain connects TRBV18 to TRBJ1-1, with TRBD1 matching 12 bases. The CDR3 consists of 16 residues. J was trimmed by 2 bases and V by 6 bases; bases with no gene match: 7. CDR1 and CDR2 (germline): KGHSH, LQKENI. CDR3 sequence (DNA): TGTGCCAGCTCGCCCGCGGGACAGGGGGCAAACACTGAAGCTTTCTTT. As protein: CASSPAGQGANTEAFF.

The genes are TRBV3-1 (or the pseudogene TRBV3-2) and TRBJ2-5, with unresolved D. Germline CDR1 is LGHDT and CDR2 is YNNKEL (reference sequence). This CDR3 has 14 residues. Trimming shortened V by 2 bases and J by 0 bases, and 7 bases separated the two germline ends. CDR3 in amino acids: CASSQRQNQETQYF. CDR3 nucleotide sequence: TGTGCCAGCAGCCAAAGACAAAACCAAGAGACCCAGTACTTC.

The chain uses TRBV7-2 and TRBJ1-6; 8 bases are shared with TRBD1. The CDR3 has 15 residues. V lost 5 bases, J lost 6 bases, and 6 bases stayed unmatched. Germline-derived CDR1 and CDR2 are SGHTA and FQGNSA. The CDR3 spells CASSPNRGGNSPLHF. The CDR3 region has the DNA TGTGCCAGCAGCCCGAACAGGGGGGGTAATTCACCCCTCCACTTT. The whole variable domain, filled in from reference TRBV7-2 and TRBJ1-6, reads GAGVSQSPSNKVTEKGKDVELRCDPISGHTALYWYRQSLGQGLEFLIYFQGNSAPDKSGLPSDRFSAERTGGSVSTLTIQRTQQEDSAVYLCASSPNRGGNSPLHFGNGTRLTVT.

The chain joins TRBV7-9 to TRBJ2-1; tentatively, D is TRBD2 (6 bases). The germline V and J ends were trimmed by 3 bases and 7 bases, with 10 bases remaining between them. CDR3 size: 13 residues. Per the germline V gene, CDR1 is SEHNR and CDR2 is FQNEAQ (reference sequence). The CDR3 DNA reads as TGTGCCAGCAGCTTGCAAGGAGGGAATGAGCAGTTCTTC. Translating it yields CASSLQGGNEQFF. The full variable domain, its missing parts supplied by reference TRBV7-9 and TRBJ2-1, is DTGVSQNPRHKITKRGQNVTFRCDPISEHNRLYWYRQTLGQGPEFLTYFQNEAQLEKSRLLSDRFSAERPKGSFSTLEIQRTEQGDSAMYLCASSLQGGNEQFFGPGTRLTVL.

The genes are TRBV29-1 and TRBJ2-7, with 7 bases that match TRBD1. CDR3 length: 13 amino acids. Germline CDR1 SQVTM, CDR2 ANQGSEA. The ends lost 4 bases at V and 3 bases at J; junction bases unmatched: 6. Written as DNA, the CDR3 is TGCAGCGTTGTGCGGGCAGGGGGCTACGAGCAGTACTTC. Its protein is CSVVRAGGYEQYF.

This chain joins TRBV19 and TRBJ1-2, with TRBD1 matching 7 bases. There are 16 residues in the CDR3. Per germline, CDR1 LNHDA and CDR2 SQIVND (reference sequence). J lost 0 bases, V lost 8 bases, and 12 bases had no gene match. The CDR3 DNA follows: TGTGCCAGTGGAGGGACAGACCAGACCGCTAACTATGGCTACACCTTC. Translation gives CASGGTDQTANYGYTF.

The CDR3 loop is CSAPSGSANTEAFF. As DNA, the CDR3 is TGCAGCGCCCCTAGCGGCTCGGCCAACACTGAAGCTTTCTTT. The chain links TRBV29-1 to TRBJ1-1; unclear D gene. Germline loops: CDR1 SQVTM, CDR2 ANQGSEA. V gave up 7 bases and J gave up 2 bases, with 17 bases separating them. This CDR3 has 14 amino acids. Looking up the rest from reference TRBV29-1 and TRBJ1-1 gives the full variable domain: SAVISQKPSRDICQRGTSLTIQCQVDSQVTMMFWYRQQPGQSLTLIATANQGSEATYESGFVIDKFPISRPNLTFSTLTVSNMSPEDSSIYLCSAPSGSANTEAFFGQGTRLTVV.

The rearrangement joins TRBV4-2 to TRBJ1-2; D might be TRBD1 (6 bases). V dropped 0 bases and J dropped 6 bases, with 11 bases sitting between them. Germline V lookup: CDR1 LGHNA, CDR2 YNFKEQ. There are 14 residues in the CDR3. CDR3 region: CASSQEPTGNGYTF. Here the CDR3 DNA reads TGTGCCAGCAGCCAAGAGCCCACAGGGAATGGCTACACCTTC.

The rearrangement uses TRBV30 and TRBJ2-1, with 11 bases aligning to TRBD2. CDR3 length: 11 residues. Germline V gene sequence: CDR1 GTSNPN, CDR2 SVGIG (reference sequence). The trim removed 5 bases at V and 12 bases at J, leaving 3 bases unmatched. The CDR3 loop is CAWGTSGGQFF. The CDR3, as DNA: TGTGCCTGGGGGACTAGCGGAGGGCAGTTCTTC.